This TCR beta chain comes out of a study of response to subunit inactivated influenza vaccine (dated 2018 in TCRdb). Describing the broader study: The study used deep quantitative T cell receptor repertoire profiling to track responses to a trivalent subunit inactivated influenza vaccine.

Receptor amplification or capture employed RT-PCR. The listed sequencing device is Illumina HiSeq 2500. The raw public reads went through TCRdb reprocessing: fastp at Q25, MiXCR clone calling, in-frame beta chains kept. Identical CDR3 protein sequences are pooled into one entry, listed with their most common genes and DNA. The sample records around 750,000 distinct CDR3 sequences, around 20% of which are singletons. The ten largest clones take up approximately 10% of the sample. V gives up 1 base and J gives up 5 bases, and the segment between their germline ends measures 12 bases. The CDR3 measures 14 amino acids from cysteine to phenylalanine. Of the read, only the CDR3 DNA is kept; its 42 bases are in frame from base 1. CDR1 and CDR2 were assigned from the germline V gene as SGHRS and YFSETQ. Study-level results and caveats: According to the authors, only a limited number of new T cells may be recruited by each seasonal influenza vaccination.

This clonotype was observed many times. This clone's antigen is unknown. There are no base qualities to consult, and no much larger clone falls within one base. Sequences were derived from PBMCs from blood, sampled roughly 5 days after vaccination. This TCR was recovered from a man aged 50 or older who received an inactivated influenza vaccine. Donor details come from another sample of the same person, matched by shared clones. The V and J segments used are TRBV5-1 and TRBJ2-5, and TRBD2 may be the D gene, going by 5 matching bases. The CDR3 protein sequence reads: CASSLSRGAETQYF. The DNA is TGCGCCAGCAGCTTGAGTCGGGGTGCGGAGACCCAGTACTTC.